The clone carrying this T cell receptor beta chain occurred a few times. Its antigen is still unknown. All donors comprised healthy Caucasians. The V end lost 1 base, the J end lost 7 bases, and 14 bases lay between the germline ends. CDR1 is LGHDT and CDR2 is YNNKEL in the germline V gene (reference sequence). CDR3 length: 15 residues. This sample was included in a study of identical twins. The study, taken as a whole, reports: Whereas memory repertoires showed no such difference, abundant cord blood beta clonotypes carried fewer insertions. Out-of-frame alpha sequences shared by twins showed excess low generation probability.

cDNA carried unique molecular identifiers, and a universal primer site was added by template switching. TCRdb reprocessed the 5' RACE reads via MiXCR and lists one record per CDR3 protein. The sample has roughly 1.6 million distinct CDR3 sequences, under 35% seen once. Source material: cord blood. V and J are TRBV3-1 and TRBJ2-1, with a tentative D call TRBD2 (7 bases). The sequence came from a newborn girl in good health. CDR3 bases: TGTGCCAGCAGCCAAGGGGGGGGGCTCCTGAATGAGCAGTTCTTC. Its translation is CASSQGGGLLNEQFF.